The rows below give T cell receptor beta chains drawn from one sample of a study of identical twins. From the 5' RACE reads, TCRdb called clonotypes with MiXCR, one entry per CDR3 protein. The data hold 450,000 to 500,000 distinct CDR3 sequences, with around 15% observed a single time. The same data also contributed to another study, on yellow fever vaccine responses in identical twins.

Source material: CD4+ T cells sorted from blood. These receptors came from a young woman in good health. The CDR3 runs from the conserved cysteine through the conserved F or W. The D gene is left open where the match is weak.

v_call,d_call,cdr3_aa
TRBV4-3,NA,CASSQDRIQPQHF
TRBV7-2,NA,CASTRSGYSYNEQFF
TRBV10-3,TRBD1,CATGTGGSQETQYF
TRBV6-2/TRBV6-3,NA,CASSYSLEAAGYEQYF
TRBV10-3,NA,CAISAAGAGTVKQGNTIYF
TRBV12-3/TRBV12-4,NA,CASSPTDSPLHF
TRBV5-1,TRBD2,CASSFGGLAADTQYF
TRBV2,NA,CASIYPGRSSYEQYF
TRBV28,NA,CASRRGKETQYF
TRBV7-2,NA,CASSLYMNTEAFF
TRBV7-9,NA,CASSYENYGYTF
TRBV2,TRBD2,CASSEAPRRERGYNEQFF
TRBV6-1,NA,CASSDLQENTEAFF
TRBV6-1,NA,CASSEASRGGQETQYF
TRBV9,NA,CASSKQRESEQYF
TRBV12-3/TRBV12-4,TRBD2,CASRLAGGPSEQYF
TRBV9,NA,CASSVMRAGEQFF
TRBV5-8,TRBD2,CASRRTSGGLGETQYF
TRBV12-3/TRBV12-4,NA,CASSRGTQTYEQYF
TRBV5-1,NA,CASSLEGGKGGGYEQYF
TRBV24-1,TRBD1,CATSAKRGTGALNEQFF
TRBV30,NA,CAWNSGANVLTF
TRBV12-3/TRBV12-4,NA,CASTPWGTGLRNEQFF
TRBV6-5,TRBD1,CASSNTQGNEQFF
TRBV11-2,TRBD2,CASSRTSGLAGSEQFF
TRBV3-1,NA,CASSQLGNEQYF
TRBV5-1,TRBD1,CASSEGQGSTGELFF
TRBV7-2,TRBD2,CASSWGLAGGRETQYF
TRBV11-2,TRBD2,CASSWGLALETQYF
TRBV21-1,NA,CASSNRAGRYEQYF
TRBV10-3,TRBD1,CAISGGQGAKEKLFF
TRBV2,NA,CASRRGDGAYEQYF
TRBV20-1,NA,CSARITGTETQYF
TRBV29-1,TRBD1,CSVGRRGQGNPSEQFF
TRBV29-1,TRBD2,CSVLSGVLADTQYF
TRBV3-1,NA,CASSQSRGADTQYF
TRBV28,NA,CASSLGPFDIQYF
TRBV10-1,NA,CASSESLATNEQFF
TRBV7-6,TRBD1,CASSSQGVGSGANVLTF
TRBV7-3,TRBD1,CASSPGTVNSPLHF
TRBV6-5,NA,CASSYAGSGETQYF
TRBV7-3,NA,CASSLRTTGHTEAFF
TRBV7-2,NA,CASSLEVGTYEQYF
TRBV28,TRBD2,CASSRIGTTYNEQFF
TRBV7-7,NA,CASSPTNTFSYNEQFF